This TCR beta chain emerged from a study of a mutant IDH1 vaccine in newly diagnosed glioma. Study in general: Initiation of the vaccine course occurred 4-6 weeks after radiotherapy alone, or alongside temozolomide cycles. Scheduled at week 35, visit V12 preceded visit V13, held at week 47. Treatment recipients were roughly 62% male and about 40% female, and their mean age was around 40 years. Study results and caveats: It seemed that pseudoprogression was not linked to changes in the top peripheral T cell clonotypes.

As to this clone: Its antigen is not known.

CDR3 length: 15 residues. Per the germline V gene, CDR1 is KGHSH and CDR2 is LQKENI. V gave up 3 bases and J gave up 2 bases; unmatched junction bases: 7. Time point defined: week 35, safety follow-up. Vaccination comprised doses that each held 300 ug of mutant IDH1 20-mer peptide, plus topical imiquimod. Sequencing was performed with immunoSEQ multiplex PCR; in TCRdb, only in-frame clones are kept and a portion is missing. The profile shows around 32,000 clones, 80% of them singletons. This receptor was identified in a man in his forties or fifties with glioma. Some clones in this sample may be carry-over from other donors' samples. The V call is TRBV18, the J call TRBJ2-7; 7 bases are shared with TRBD1. The source was PBMCs, collected from a glioma patient whose treatment included an IDH1 peptide vaccine. The CDR3 protein is CASSPLGTATYEQYF. In DNA form, the CDR3 reads TGTGCCAGCTCACCGCTTGGGACAGCGACCTACGAGCAGTACTTC.